This T cell receptor beta chain came from a study of blood T cell repertoires in COVID-19. Turning to the study itself: T cells, B-cell-depleted T cells, or PBMCs provided the cDNA or gDNA that served as material.

In the original workflow: Researchers report that nucleated cell counts were estimated from reference gene primer amplification. Method: immunoSEQ multiplex PCR; TCRdb's copy keeps in-frame clones and lacks some. The V and J calls and clone size are taken from that table; D and trimming were inferred from the DNA. The table records a few hundred thousand clones, 85% to 90% of them present only once. The CDR3 consists of 14 residues. Per the germline V gene, CDR1 is SGHTA and CDR2 is FQGTGA. The V gene lost 5 bases and the J gene lost 4 bases, with 12 bases spanning the gap. The chain recombines TRBV7-3 with TRBJ2-1; D unclear. The TCR was taken from a woman between 50 and 59 years old with acute or convalescent COVID-19. Sequenced material: peripheral blood. As DNA, the CDR3 is TGTGCCAGCAGCCTTGGGCCCTTATACAATGAGCAGTTCTTC. Amino acid sequence: CASSLGPLYNEQFF.